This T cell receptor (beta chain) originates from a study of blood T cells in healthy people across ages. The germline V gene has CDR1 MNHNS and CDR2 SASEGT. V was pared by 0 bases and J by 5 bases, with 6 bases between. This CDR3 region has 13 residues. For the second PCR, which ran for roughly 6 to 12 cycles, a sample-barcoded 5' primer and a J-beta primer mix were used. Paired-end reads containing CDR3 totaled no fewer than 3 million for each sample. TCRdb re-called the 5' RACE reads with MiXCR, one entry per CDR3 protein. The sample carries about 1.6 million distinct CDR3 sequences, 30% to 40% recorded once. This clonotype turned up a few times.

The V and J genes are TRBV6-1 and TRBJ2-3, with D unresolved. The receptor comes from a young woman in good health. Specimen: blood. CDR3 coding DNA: TGTGCCAGCAGTGAAGCGCGAAGAGATACGCAGTATTTT. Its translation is CASSEARRDTQYF.